The following is a T cell receptor beta chain sequence with its context. No antigen is known for it. This was the immunoSEQ v3.0 assay at survey level. The protocol was immunoSEQ multiplex PCR, while the TCRdb copy is restricted to in-frame clones and leaves out a portion. The sample shows some 25,000 clones, about 79% of them seen only once. Each donor had at least one pre-ART and at least two post-ART PBMC samples. Every one of the participants with HIV received treatment in the United States. V gave up 2 bases and J gave up 8 bases, with 15 bases separating them. The CDR3 is 15 residues long. The germline CDR1 and CDR2 sequences are LNHDA and SQIVND (reference sequence). The sample originates from a study of long-term antiretroviral therapy in people with HIV. The study, taken as a whole, reports: Dominant in the repertoire at all time points were clones expanded before ART.

This TCR was recovered from a man aged 45 to 65 with HIV. The V and J genes are TRBV19 and TRBJ1-4; no firm D call. The source was unsorted PBMCs, collected 3 years after starting antiretroviral therapy. The CDR3 DNA is TGTGCCAGTAGTATATGGCCGAGTGGCGACGAAAAACTGTTTTTT. Translation: CASSIWPSGDEKLFF.